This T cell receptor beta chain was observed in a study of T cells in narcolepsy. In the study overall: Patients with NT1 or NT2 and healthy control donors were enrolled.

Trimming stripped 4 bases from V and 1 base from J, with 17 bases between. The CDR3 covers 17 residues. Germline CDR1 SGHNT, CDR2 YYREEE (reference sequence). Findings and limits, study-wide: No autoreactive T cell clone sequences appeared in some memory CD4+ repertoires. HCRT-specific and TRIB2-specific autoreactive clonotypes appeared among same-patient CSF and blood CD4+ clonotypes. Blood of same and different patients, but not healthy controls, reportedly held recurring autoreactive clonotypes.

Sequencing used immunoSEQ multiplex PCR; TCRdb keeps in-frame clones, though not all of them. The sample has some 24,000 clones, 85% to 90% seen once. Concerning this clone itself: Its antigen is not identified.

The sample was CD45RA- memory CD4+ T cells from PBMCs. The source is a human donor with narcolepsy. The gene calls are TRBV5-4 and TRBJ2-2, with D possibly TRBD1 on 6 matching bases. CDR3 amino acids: CASSRATGGENTGELFF. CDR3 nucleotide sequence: TGTGCCAGCAGCCGGGCCACTGGGGGCGAGAACACCGGGGAGCTGTTTTTT.